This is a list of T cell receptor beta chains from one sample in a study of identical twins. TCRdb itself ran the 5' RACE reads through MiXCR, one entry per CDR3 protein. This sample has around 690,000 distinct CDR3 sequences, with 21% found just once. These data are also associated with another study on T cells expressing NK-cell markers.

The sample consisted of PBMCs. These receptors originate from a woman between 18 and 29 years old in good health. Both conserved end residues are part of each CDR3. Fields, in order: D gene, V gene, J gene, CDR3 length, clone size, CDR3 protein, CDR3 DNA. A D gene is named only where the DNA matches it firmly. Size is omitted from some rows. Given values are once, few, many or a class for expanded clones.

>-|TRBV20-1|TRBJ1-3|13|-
CSAARPSGNTIYF
TGCAGTGCGGCCAGACCCTCTGGAAACACCATATATTTT
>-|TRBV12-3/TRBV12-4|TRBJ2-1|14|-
CASSAIRSYNEQFF
TGTGCCAGCAGCGCTATACGCTCCTACAATGAGCAGTTCTTC
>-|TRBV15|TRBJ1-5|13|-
CATSATTGSPQHF
TGTGCCACCAGCGCGACGACAGGATCGCCCCAGCATTTT
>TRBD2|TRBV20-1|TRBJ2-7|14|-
CSARTSGGPGEQYF
TGCAGTGCTAGAACCTCGGGAGGGCCGGGGGAGCAGTACTTC
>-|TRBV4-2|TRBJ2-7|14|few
CASSQDATYYEQYF
TGTGCCAGCAGCCAAGATGCCACCTACTACGAGCAGTACTTC
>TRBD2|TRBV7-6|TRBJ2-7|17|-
CASSWSSGGDSSYEQYF
TGTGCCAGCAGCTGGTCTAGCGGGGGGGACAGCTCCTACGAGCAGTACTTC
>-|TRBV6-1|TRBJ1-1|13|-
CASSEGTIAEAFF
TGTGCCAGCAGTGAAGGGACAATCGCTGAAGCTTTCTTT
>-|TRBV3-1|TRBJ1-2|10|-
CASYLHGYTF
TGTGCCAGCTATCTTCATGGCTACACCTTC
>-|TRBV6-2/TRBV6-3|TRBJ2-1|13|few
CASTSGGRNEQFF
TGTGCCAGCACCTCGGGGGGCCGGAATGAGCAGTTCTTC
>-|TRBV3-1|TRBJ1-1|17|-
CASSQLRGARANTEAFF
TGTGCCAGCAGCCAACTAAGGGGCGCGAGGGCGAACACTGAAGCTTTCTTT
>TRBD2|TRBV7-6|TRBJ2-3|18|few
CASIRDLAGFGGTDTQYF
TGTGCCAGCATTCGCGACCTAGCGGGGTTCGGAGGCACAGATACGCAGTATTTT